These 26 T cell receptor beta chains were sequenced from one sample in a study of molecular identifiers for immune sequencing clone quantification. TCRdb independently ran MiXCR on the PCR reads; one entry per CDR3 protein. The table has 88,000 or so distinct CDR3 sequences, roughly a fifth seen once. Input material: naive CD8+ T cells from blood, with Jurkat cell RNA spiked in. Specified subset: FACS-sorted CD8+CD4-CCR7+CD45RA+ naive T cells. These receptor sequences come from a human donor in good health. Some libraries in this study had Jurkat cell RNA spiked in.

V is TRBV20-1 and J is TRBJ2-7; D possibly uses TRBD1 or TRBD2 (6 bases each). The CDR3 runs to 13 residues. Per the germline V gene, CDR1 is DFQATT and CDR2 is SNEGSKA (reference sequence). V lost 4 bases to trimming and J lost 1 base, with 11 bases between them. CDR3 coding DNA: TGCAGTGCTATGGGGGGACATTCCTACGAGCAGTACTTC. The encoded protein is CSAMGGHSYEQYF.

This chain uses TRBV30 with TRBJ2-2; D is ambiguous. Trimming left V 3 bases short and J 9 bases short, with 11 bases between. Germline CDR1 is GTSNPN and CDR2 is SVGIG (reference sequence). There are 12 residues in the CDR3. DNA for the CDR3: TGTGCCTGGAGCCGGGTGACCTGGGAGCTGTTTTTT. Translating gives CAWSRVTWELFF.

The rearrangement links TRBV6-1 to TRBJ1-1, with TRBD1 matching 7 bases. Trimming removed 7 bases from V and 0 bases from J; junction bases left unmatched: 11. This CDR3 is 16 amino acids long. CDR1 is MNHNS and CDR2 is SASEGT in the germline V gene. The DNA for the CDR3 is TGTGCCAGCACCCGAAGGGACAGCCTCATGAACACTGAAGCTTTCTTT. It encodes CASTRRDSLMNTEAFF.

This clonotype came up many times. The CDR3 DNA follows: TGTGCCAGCAGTCCAGTTGGACAGGGAGGCACTGAAGCTTTCTTT. It yields the protein CASSPVGQGGTEAFF. The chain couples TRBV12-3 or TRBV12-4 to TRBJ1-1; 8 nucleotides agree with TRBD1. V shed 5 bases, J shed 4 bases, and the junction held 9 bases outside the gene matches. CDR3 length: 15 amino acids.

V is TRBV5-1 and J is TRBJ2-1; D is uncertain. The length of the CDR3 is 12 residues. Germline CDR1 and CDR2: SGHRS and YFSETQ. V lost 2 bases and J lost 8, with 8 bases in between. The chain's CDR3 is CASSFFEDEQFF. CDR3 nucleotides: TGCGCCAGCAGCTTCTTCGAGGATGAGCAGTTCTTC.

This clonotype appeared many times. The J gene is TRBJ2-7, the V gene TRBV6-5, with a possible D match to TRBD1 (6 bases). The CDR3 extends over 13 amino acids. From germline, CDR1 is MNHEY and CDR2 SVGAGI. V lost 6 bases to trimming and J lost 6 bases, with 15 bases between them. The CDR3: CASRTRGSGEQYF. The CDR3, as DNA: TGTGCCAGCAGGACCAGGGGTTCGGGCGAGCAGTACTTC.

Notes on this clonotype: A read error is likely, as this CDR3 ends without the conserved phenylalanine or tryptophan. The chain is built from TRBV29-1 and TRBJ2-1; TRBD2 matches 10 bases. This CDR3 spans 14 amino acids. The V gene's germline CDR1 is SQVTM and CDR2 ANQGSEA. CDR3 sequence reads: CSFGLAEPYNEQFY. The CDR3 nucleotides read TGCAGTTTCGGACTAGCGGAGCCCTACAATGAGCAGTTCTAC.

For this clonotype: With a much larger clone just one base away, this may be a read error. The V gene is TRBV27, the J gene TRBJ1-5; perhaps TRBD1 as D (5 bases). In germline, CDR1 is MNHEY, CDR2 SMNVEV (reference sequence). Trimming removed 5 bases at V and 6 bases at J, with 14 bases between. The CDR3 has 14 amino acids. CDR3 loop: CASSPQRRGQPQHF. The DNA of the CDR3 is TGTGCCAGCAGTCCCCAGAGAAGGGGTCAGCCCCAGCATTTT.

This rearrangement joins TRBV14 to TRBJ2-2; D uncertain. CDR3 size: 16 residues. Trimming left V 0 bases short and J 0 bases short, with 8 bases between. CDR1 is SGHDN, CDR2 FVKESK, per germline. For the CDR3, the DNA is TGTGCCAGCAGCCAAGATGTATTAGCGAACACCGGGGAGCTGTTTTTT. Residues: CASSQDVLANTGELFF.

This clonotype was observed many times. The rearrangement links TRBV6-2 or TRBV6-3 to TRBJ2-2; D ambiguous. This CDR3 comprises 13 residues. The germline gives CDR1 MNHEY, CDR2 SVGEGT. Trimming took 7 bases from V and 6 from J, leaving 12 bases between them. Here the CDR3 DNA reads TGTGCCAGCACACCCTATGGCGCCGGGGAGCTGTTTTTT. This sequence encodes CASTPYGAGELFF.

The V and J genes are TRBV3-1 and TRBJ1-2; D is ambiguous. Germline CDR1 reads LGHDT; CDR2 reads YNNKEL (reference sequence). The CDR3 spans 15 residues. V shed 0 bases and J shed 3 bases, with 11 bases lying between them. The CDR3 is CASSQDAGGYYGYTF. In nucleotides, the CDR3 is TGTGCCAGCAGCCAAGACGCCGGAGGATACTATGGCTACACCTTC.

A note on this clonotype: Given a much more abundant clone one base away, this may be a read error. The V call is TRBV5-4, the J call TRBJ2-7; no reliable D call. Germline V gene data show CDR1 as SGHNT and CDR2 as YYREEE (reference sequence). The V end lost 4 bases, the J end lost 6 bases, and 11 bases lay between the germline ends. The CDR3 has 12 amino acids. DNA of the CDR3: TGTGCCAGCAGCGCTGAAGGGTCCGAGCAGTACTTC. It translates to CASSAEGSEQYF.

This clonotype has at least ten counts. The chain recombines TRBV4-3 with TRBJ2-4; possibly TRBD2 for D (6 bases). Germline assignment: CDR1 LGHNA and CDR2 YSLEER. The CDR3 runs 16 residues. V gave up 1 base and J gave up 1 base, with 11 bases separating them. CDR3 coding DNA: TGCGCCAGCAGCCAAGGGGACTCCGCTGCCAAAAACATTCAGTACTTC. Translation: CASSQGDSAAKNIQYF.

This clonotype has a count of ten or more. The rearrangement uses TRBV5-6 and TRBJ2-1; a possible D gene is TRBD1 (6 bases). V was pared by 7 bases and J by 8 bases, with 22 bases between. From germline, CDR1 is SGHDT and CDR2 YYEEEE. CDR3 length: 15 amino acids. The CDR3 sequence is CASEEGDRLFDEQFF. Written as DNA, the CDR3 is TGTGCCAGCGAAGAAGGTGACAGGTTGTTTGATGAGCAGTTCTTC.

In this sample, this clonotype turned up many times. The chain couples TRBV13 to TRBJ2-3; TRBD2 might be the D (5 bases). The CDR3 length is 16 residues. CDR1 PRHDT and CDR2 FYEKMQ come from the germline V gene (reference sequence). Between the trimmed V and J ends, which lost 3 bases and 5 bases, there was a span of 18 bases. The CDR3 here is CASSFYGLQGLDTQYF. CDR3 bases: TGTGCCAGCAGCTTCTATGGACTCCAAGGGTTAGATACGCAGTATTTT.

This clonotype was observed many times. The chain joins TRBV7-2 to TRBJ2-3; D might be TRBD2 (6 bases). In germline, CDR1 is SGHTA, CDR2 FQGNSA. The CDR3 extends over 15 amino acids. V was trimmed by 5 bases and J by 2 bases, leaving 14 bases between them. This chain's CDR3 is CASSRGTSSTDTQYF. The DNA of the CDR3 is TGTGCCAGCAGCCGAGGGACTTCGTCCACAGATACGCAGTATTTT.

This chain uses TRBV7-9 with TRBJ2-5, with unresolved D. V lost 5 bases and J lost 4, with 11 bases in between. Germline V gene sequence: CDR1 SEHNR, CDR2 FQNEAQ (reference sequence). The CDR3 consists of 13 residues. The CDR3 is CASSPEGLETQYF. Written as DNA, the CDR3 is TGTGCCAGCAGCCCAGAAGGGTTAGAGACCCAGTACTTC.

The V gene is TRBV30, the J gene TRBJ2-5, with a tentative D call TRBD1 (5 bases). The V gene lost 4 bases and the J gene lost 4 bases, with 16 bases spanning the gap. The germline CDR1 and CDR2 sequences are GTSNPN and SVGIG (reference sequence). This CDR3 has 14 amino acids. CDR3 DNA sequence: TGTGCCTGGACAAGCAGGGTGTGGTCAGAGACCCAGTACTTC. Its protein product is CAWTSRVWSETQYF.

This clonotype came up a few times. V and J are TRBV10-3 and TRBJ2-7, with D unclear. V was cut by 2 bases and J by 1 base, with 3 bases left in between. CDR1 ENHRY and CDR2 SYGVKD come from the germline V gene. The CDR3 has 12 residues. The CDR3 DNA reads TGTGCCATCAGTGAGCCTTCCTACGAGCAGTACTTC. It codes for CAISEPSYEQYF.

For this clonotype: This may be a read error, as it is one base from a much larger clone. The chain couples TRBV12-3 or TRBV12-4 to TRBJ1-2, with a weak D call TRBD1 (6 bases). This CDR3 has 16 residues. Trimming left V 4 bases short and J 2 bases short, with 17 bases between. In DNA form, the CDR3 reads TGTGCCAGCAGTTCCGGGGCAGGGGAATTAAACTATGGCTACACCTTC. Its protein product is CASSSGAGELNYGYTF.

This clonotype has just a few counts. The V call is TRBV10-3, the J call TRBJ2-1; possibly TRBD1 for D (6 bases). This CDR3 is built from 15 residues. The germline gives CDR1 ENHRY, CDR2 SYGVKD. Trimming pared 2 bases from V and 8 bases from J, leaving 16 bases between. The CDR3 loop is CAISEGVQGQDEQFF. The CDR3 coding sequence is TGTGCCATCAGTGAGGGCGTGCAGGGGCAGGATGAGCAGTTCTTC.

This clonotype occurred many times. The rearrangement links TRBV27 to TRBJ2-7; no definite D call. From germline, CDR1 is MNHEY and CDR2 SMNVEV (reference sequence). This CDR3 contains 12 residues. The ends were cut back, 9 bases at V and 2 bases at J, with 11 bases in the middle. Here the CDR3 DNA reads TGTGCCAGTGTGGCCCGTACCTACGAGCAGTACTTC. It codes for CASVARTYEQYF.

The sample holds many counts of this clonotype. The V call is TRBV20-1, the J call TRBJ2-3, with TRBD2 identical over 10 bases. Germline-derived CDR1 and CDR2 are DFQATT and SNEGSKA (reference sequence). V shed 3 bases and J 2 bases; nucleotides not matched to a gene: 11. CDR3 size: 17 residues. CDR3 residues: CSASTPPAGGNTDTQYF. In DNA form, the CDR3 reads TGCAGTGCTAGTACGCCCCCAGCGGGGGGGAACACAGATACGCAGTATTTT.

The sample holds many counts of this clonotype. The chain carries TRBV6-2 or TRBV6-3 and TRBJ2-6; 13 nucleotides agree with TRBD2. V was pared by 4 bases and J by 3 bases, with 6 bases of the junction left unmatched. The germline V gene has CDR1 MNHEY and CDR2 SVGEGT. The CDR3 has 18 residues. In nucleotides, the CDR3 is TGTGCCAGCAGTTCCACTAGCGGGGGGGCCTTTGGGGCCAACGTCCTGACTTTC. Translating it yields CASSSTSGGAFGANVLTF.

This clonotype has just a few counts. The chain uses TRBV4-3 and TRBJ2-1; maybe TRBD1 (5 bases). Germline V gene sequence: CDR1 LGHNA, CDR2 YSLEER. The CDR3 spans 16 residues. The germline V and J ends were trimmed by 0 bases and 3 bases, with 12 bases remaining between them. CDR3 nucleotide sequence: TGCGCCAGCAGCCAAGATCTGGGCAGGGACTACAATGAGCAGTTCTTC. Translated: CASSQDLGRDYNEQFF.

As concerns this clonotype: Being one base from a much bigger clone, this may be a read error. The chain has TRBV7-9 and TRBJ2-3; TRBD1 agrees at 7 bases. Germline CDR1 SEHNR, CDR2 FQNEAQ (reference sequence). The CDR3 has 15 amino acids. Here the CDR3 reads CASSSSEGAKDTQCF. The CDR3 coding sequence is TGTGCCAGCAGCTCGTCTGAGGGGGCTAAAGATACGCAGTGTTTT.